One sample yielded the 18 T cell receptor beta chains listed below, sequenced in a study of early T cells in non-severe SARS-CoV-2 infection. TCRdb called the 5' RACE reads again in MiXCR, with one record for every CDR3 protein. This table has some 80,000 distinct CDR3 sequences, roughly 15% appearing once. The sequencing sample was made of whole blood. The receptors here all came from an adult who was a healthcare worker with PCR-confirmed SARS-CoV-2 infection or an uninfected control (not recorded which).

This clonotype was recorded many times. The CDR3 is CSVSRATQYYEQYF. CDR3 DNA: TGCAGCGTCAGCCGGGCCACCCAATACTACGAGCAGTACTTC. The chain links TRBV29-1 to TRBJ2-7; D remains ambiguous. Looked up from germline, CDR1 is SQVTM and CDR2 is ANQGSEA. The CDR3 is 14 amino acids. Trimming left V 6 bases short and J 3 bases short, with 18 bases between.

This clonotype came up once. This chain links TRBV12-5 with TRBJ2-3; D is perhaps TRBD2 (5 bases). CDR1 and CDR2 from the germline V gene are LGHNT and FRNRAP. This CDR3 is 12 amino acids long. The germline V and J ends were trimmed by 6 bases and 5 bases, with 9 bases remaining between them. This CDR3 is CASGTAGDTQYF. The CDR3 coding sequence is TGTGCTAGTGGCACCGCGGGAGATACGCAGTATTTT.

This clonotype was counted many times. The J gene is TRBJ1-1, the V gene TRBV11-2; D not resolved. Trimming took 3 bases from V and 7 from J, leaving 9 bases between them. Germline V gene data show CDR1 as SGHAT and CDR2 as FQNNGV. The CDR3 runs to 12 residues. CDR3: CASSLPVSEAFF. The DNA of the CDR3 is TGTGCCAGCAGCTTGCCGGTCAGTGAAGCTTTCTTT.

The rearrangement uses TRBV6-5 and TRBJ2-7; the D gene is possibly TRBD2 (6 bases). V lost 0 bases and J lost 2, with 14 bases in between. Germline CDR1 and CDR2: MNHEY and SVGAGI. The CDR3 is made up of 16 amino acids. The chain's CDR3 is CASSYSGTRRAYEQYF. Here the CDR3 DNA reads TGTGCCAGCAGTTACTCCGGGACTCGACGAGCCTACGAGCAGTACTTC.

This clonotype was recorded many times. The V gene is TRBV10-1, the J gene TRBJ2-1; TRBD2 might be the D (7 bases). Deletions cut 2 bases from V and 10 bases from J, with 15 bases between. This CDR3 is built from 14 residues. Germline V gives CDR1 WNHNN, CDR2 SYGVQD (reference sequence). The CDR3 region has the DNA TGCGCCAGCAGTGAGAGGGGGGGGCCCAGGGAGCAGTTCTTC. Its translation: CASSERGGPREQFF.

This clonotype was counted many times. This sequence joins TRBV11-2 and TRBJ2-7; D remains unclear. V was clipped by 5 bases and J by 6 bases, with 17 bases between them. Germline V CDR1 and CDR2: SGHAT, FQNNGV. The CDR3 consists of 14 residues. Written as DNA, the CDR3 is TGTGCCAGCAGCCTGGACCCCCTCCTAGGCGAGCAGTACTTC. This gives the protein CASSLDPLLGEQYF.

At least ten counts were recorded for this clonotype. The chain is built from TRBV2 and TRBJ2-5, with TRBD1 identical over 9 bases. V shed 4 bases and J 4 bases; nucleotides not matched to a gene: 7. Germline V lookup: CDR1 SNHLY, CDR2 FYNNEI. The length of the CDR3 is 15 residues. The CDR3 region has the DNA TGTGCCAGCAGTGCATGGACAGGGGTTGGAGAGACCCAGTACTTC. As protein: CASSAWTGVGETQYF. Based on the CDR3 plus reference TRBV2 and TRBJ2-5, the full variable domain is EPEVTQTPSHQVTQMGQEVILRCVPISNHLYFYWYRQILGQKVEFLVSFYNNEISEKSEIFDDQFSVERPDGSNFTLKIRSTKLEDSAMYFCASSAWTGVGETQYFGPGTRLLVL.

The gene calls are TRBV3-1 and TRBJ1-6, with D possibly matching TRBD1 (6 bases). Trimming shortened V by 3 bases and J by 9 bases, and 15 bases separated the two germline ends. Looked up from germline, CDR1 is LGHDT and CDR2 is YNNKEL (reference sequence). CDR3 length: 15 residues. In DNA, the CDR3 is TGTGCCAGCAGCCAGAGCGTTAAAGGGGGTTCACCCCTCCACTTT. Translating gives CASSQSVKGGSPLHF.

A note on this clonotype: A much larger clone lies one base from this, so it may be a read error. The gene calls are TRBV15 and TRBJ1-1; tentatively, D is TRBD1 (5 bases). This CDR3 spans 15 amino acids. Trimming removed 8 bases from V and 1 base from J, with 17 bases in between. Per the germline V gene, CDR1 is LNHNV and CDR2 is YYDKDF (reference sequence). The CDR3 spells CATGGAAGKNTEAFF. The DNA for the CDR3 is TGTGCCACCGGAGGGGCGGCAGGAAAGAACACTGAAGCTTTCTTT.

This chain uses TRBV9 with TRBJ2-7; 7 positions match TRBD2. CDR3 length: 15 residues. V lost 4 bases to trimming and J lost 2 bases; unmatched junction nucleotides: 9. The germline CDR1 and CDR2 sequences are SGDLS and YYNGEE. CDR3 in amino acids: CASSPVGRGAYEQYF. The CDR3 DNA sequence: TGTGCCAGCAGCCCAGTGGGTCGGGGGGCCTACGAGCAGTACTTC.

J is TRBJ2-3 and V is TRBV20-1; 11 bases are a match to TRBD2. Germline V gene lookup returns CDR1 DFQATT and CDR2 SNEGSKA (reference sequence). Trimming took 6 bases from V and 1 from J; bases not matched to a gene: 6. The CDR3 contains 15 residues. CDR3 sequence: CSAPTSGVRTDTQYF. The CDR3 DNA reads as TGCAGTGCCCCGACTAGCGGGGTCCGCACAGATACGCAGTATTTT.

Concerning this clonotype: Since a much larger clone is just one base distant, this may be a read error. The J gene is TRBJ1-6, the V gene TRBV30; possible D gene TRBD1, 5 bases. The CDR3 has 15 residues. Germline V gives CDR1 GTSNPN, CDR2 SVGIG (reference sequence). The CDR3 coding sequence is TGTGCCCGGAGTAGGGCAGGGAGGCAAAATTCACCCCTCCACTTT. It encodes CARSRAGRQNSPLHF.

In this sample, this clonotype turned up many times. J is TRBJ2-2 and V is TRBV3-1, with D tentatively TRBD1 (6 bases). This CDR3 region has 14 residues. Germline V lookup: CDR1 LGHDT, CDR2 YNNKEL (reference sequence). Deletions cut 6 bases from V and 1 base from J, with 9 bases between. CDR3 nucleotides: TGTGCCAGCAGATTACAGGGGAACACCGGGGAGCTGTTTTTT. The encoded protein is CASRLQGNTGELFF.

This clonotype has just a few counts. The rearrangement links TRBV24-1 to TRBJ1-1; weak D call: TRBD1 (6 bases). Germline V gene data show CDR1 as KGHDR and CDR2 as SFDVKD. The germline V and J ends were trimmed by 3 bases and 10 bases, with 14 bases remaining between them. The CDR3 is 13 residues long. The CDR3 region has the DNA TGTGCCACCAGTGATGCTCCGGGCAGGGGAGCTTTCTTT. This translates into CATSDAPGRGAFF.

The sample holds a few counts of this clonotype. This chain links TRBV20-1 with TRBJ2-7; 7 bases line up with TRBD1. Germline V gives CDR1 DFQATT, CDR2 SNEGSKA (reference sequence). V dropped 6 bases and J dropped 3; count of bases not matched to a gene: 11. The CDR3 consists of 14 residues. CDR3 sequence: CSALHRDSYYEQYF. The CDR3 DNA sequence: TGCAGTGCGCTTCACCGGGACAGCTACTACGAGCAGTACTTC.

This clonotype was picked up many times. The J gene is TRBJ1-1, the V gene TRBV10-3, with D perhaps matching TRBD1 (6 bases). CDR3 length equals 18 residues. V was pared by 3 bases and J by 1 base, with 21 bases between. Germline loops: CDR1 ENHRY, CDR2 SYGVKD. The CDR3 sequence is CAISDEGPFWGANTEAFF. The CDR3 DNA is TGTGCCATCAGTGACGAGGGGCCGTTCTGGGGGGCGAACACTGAAGCTTTCTTT.

The gene calls are TRBV6-1 and TRBJ1-6; D call uncertain. Germline V CDR1 and CDR2: MNHNS, SASEGT. The CDR3 spans 14 residues. Deletions cut 0 bases from V and 2 bases from J, with 2 bases between. The DNA for the CDR3 is TGTGCCAGCAGTGAAGCGGCCTATAATTCACCCCTCCACTTT. Protein product: CASSEAAYNSPLHF.

V and J are TRBV15 and TRBJ2-7; no reliable D call. Trimming took 4 bases from V and 0 from J, leaving 13 bases between them. Germline CDR1 reads LNHNV; CDR2 reads YYDKDF (reference sequence). The CDR3 is 15 residues long. CDR3 sequence reads: CATSTTTESSYEQYF. CDR3 in DNA: TGTGCCACCAGCACGACGACCGAAAGCTCCTACGAGCAGTACTTC. The entire variable domain, with the rest obtained from reference TRBV15 and TRBJ2-7, is as follows: DAMVIQNPRYQVTQFGKPVTLSCSQTLNHNVMYWYQQKSSQAPKLLFHYYDKDFNNEADTPDNFQSRRPNTSFCFLDIRSPGLGDTAMYLCATSTTTESSYEQYFGPGTRLTVT.